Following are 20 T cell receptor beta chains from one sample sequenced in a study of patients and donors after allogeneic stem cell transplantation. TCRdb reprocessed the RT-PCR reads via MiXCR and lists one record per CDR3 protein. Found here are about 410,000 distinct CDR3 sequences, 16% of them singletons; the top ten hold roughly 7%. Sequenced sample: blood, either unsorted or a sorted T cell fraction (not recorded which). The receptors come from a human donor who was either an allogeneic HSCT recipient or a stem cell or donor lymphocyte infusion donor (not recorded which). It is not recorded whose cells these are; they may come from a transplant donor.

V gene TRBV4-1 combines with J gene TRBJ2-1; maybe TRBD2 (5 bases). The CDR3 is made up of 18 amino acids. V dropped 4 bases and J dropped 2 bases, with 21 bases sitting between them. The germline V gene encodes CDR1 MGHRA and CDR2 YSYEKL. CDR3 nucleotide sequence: TGCGCCAGCAGCCGGACTTTACCTGGAGGCCTACCCTACAATGAGCAGTTCTTC. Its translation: CASSRTLPGGLPYNEQFF.

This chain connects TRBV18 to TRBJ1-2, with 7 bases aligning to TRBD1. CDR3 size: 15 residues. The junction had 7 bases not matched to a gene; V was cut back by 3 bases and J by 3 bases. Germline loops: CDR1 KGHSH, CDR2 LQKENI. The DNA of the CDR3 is TGTGCCAGCTCACCGGTCCTCCAGGGGGACTATGGCTACACCTTC. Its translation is CASSPVLQGDYGYTF.

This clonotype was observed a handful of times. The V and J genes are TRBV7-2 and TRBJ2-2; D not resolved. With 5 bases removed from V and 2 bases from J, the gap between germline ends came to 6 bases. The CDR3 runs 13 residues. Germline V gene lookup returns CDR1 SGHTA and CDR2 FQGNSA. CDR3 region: CASSQSNTGELFF. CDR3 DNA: TGTGCCAGCAGCCAAAGCAACACCGGGGAGCTGTTTTTT. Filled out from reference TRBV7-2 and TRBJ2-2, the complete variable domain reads GAGVSQSPSNKVTEKGKDVELRCDPISGHTALYWYRQSLGQGLEFLIYFQGNSAPDKSGLPSDRFSAERTGGSVSTLTIQRTQQEDSAVYLCASSQSNTGELFFGEGSRLTVL.

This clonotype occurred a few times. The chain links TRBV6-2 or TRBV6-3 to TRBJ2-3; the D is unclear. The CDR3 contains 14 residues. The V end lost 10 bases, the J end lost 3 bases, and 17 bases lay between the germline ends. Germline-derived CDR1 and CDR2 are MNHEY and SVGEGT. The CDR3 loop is CATRPPQPTDTQYF. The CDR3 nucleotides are TGTGCCACTCGACCACCTCAACCGACAGATACGCAGTATTTT.

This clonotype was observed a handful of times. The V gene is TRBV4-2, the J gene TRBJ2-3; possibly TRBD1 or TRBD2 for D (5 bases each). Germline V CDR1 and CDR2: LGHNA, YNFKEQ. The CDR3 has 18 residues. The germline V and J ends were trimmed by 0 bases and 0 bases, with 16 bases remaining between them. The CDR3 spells CASSQDGALGTSTDTQYF. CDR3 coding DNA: TGTGCCAGCAGCCAAGATGGGGCCCTAGGGACGAGCACAGATACGCAGTATTTT.

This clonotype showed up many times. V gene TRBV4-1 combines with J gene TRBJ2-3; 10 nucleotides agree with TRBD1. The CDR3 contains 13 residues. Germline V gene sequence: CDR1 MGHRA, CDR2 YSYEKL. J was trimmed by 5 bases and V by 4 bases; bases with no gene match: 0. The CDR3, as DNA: TGCGCCAGCAGCCGGACAGGGGGAGATACGCAGTATTTT. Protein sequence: CASSRTGGDTQYF.

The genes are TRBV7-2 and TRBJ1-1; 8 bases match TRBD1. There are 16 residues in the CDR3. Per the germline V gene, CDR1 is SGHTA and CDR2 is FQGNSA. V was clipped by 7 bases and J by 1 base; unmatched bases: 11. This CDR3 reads CASTIMTGVSNTEAFF. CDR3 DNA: TGTGCCAGCACTATAATGACAGGGGTCTCGAACACTGAAGCTTTCTTT. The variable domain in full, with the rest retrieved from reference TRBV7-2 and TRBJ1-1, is GAGVSQSPSNKVTEKGKDVELRCDPISGHTALYWYRQSLGQGLEFLIYFQGNSAPDKSGLPSDRFSAERTGGSVSTLTIQRTQQEDSAVYLCASTIMTGVSNTEAFFGQGTRLTVV.

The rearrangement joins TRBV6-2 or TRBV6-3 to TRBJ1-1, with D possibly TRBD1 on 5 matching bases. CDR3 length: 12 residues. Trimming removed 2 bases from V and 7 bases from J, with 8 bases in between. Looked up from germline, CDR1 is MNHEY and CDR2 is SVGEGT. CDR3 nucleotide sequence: TGTGCCAGCAGTTACGGGGCGATTGAAGCTTTCTTT. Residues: CASSYGAIEAFF.

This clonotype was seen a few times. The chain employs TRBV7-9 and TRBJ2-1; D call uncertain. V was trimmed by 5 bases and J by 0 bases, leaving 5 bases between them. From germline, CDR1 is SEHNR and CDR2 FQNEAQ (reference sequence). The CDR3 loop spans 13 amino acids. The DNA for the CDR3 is TGTGCCAGCAGCGGCCACTCCTACAATGAGCAGTTCTTC. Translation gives CASSGHSYNEQFF. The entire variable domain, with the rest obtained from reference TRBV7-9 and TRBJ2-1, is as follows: DTGVSQNPRHKITKRGQNVTFRCDPISEHNRLYWYRQTLGQGPEFLTYFQNEAQLEKSRLLSDRFSAERPKGSFSTLEIQRTEQGDSAMYLCASSGHSYNEQFFGPGTRLTVL.

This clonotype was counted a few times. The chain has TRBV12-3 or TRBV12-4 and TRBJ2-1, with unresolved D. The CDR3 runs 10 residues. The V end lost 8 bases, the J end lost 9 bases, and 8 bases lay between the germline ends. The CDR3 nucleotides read TGTGCCAGCGGGATTTTTGAGCAGTTCTTC. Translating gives CASGIFEQFF.

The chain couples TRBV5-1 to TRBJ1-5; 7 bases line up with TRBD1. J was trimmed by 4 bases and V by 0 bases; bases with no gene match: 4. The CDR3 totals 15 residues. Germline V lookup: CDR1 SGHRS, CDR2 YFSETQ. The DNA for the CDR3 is TGCGCCAGCAGCTTGGAGGGACAGAAAAATCAGCCCCAGCATTTT. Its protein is CASSLEGQKNQPQHF.

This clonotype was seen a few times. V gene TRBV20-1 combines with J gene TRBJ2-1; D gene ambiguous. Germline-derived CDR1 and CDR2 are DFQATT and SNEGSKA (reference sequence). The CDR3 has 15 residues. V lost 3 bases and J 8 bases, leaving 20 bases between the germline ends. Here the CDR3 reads CSASKLQKKLYEQFF. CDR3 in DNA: TGCAGTGCTAGCAAACTACAGAAGAAATTATATGAGCAGTTCTTC.

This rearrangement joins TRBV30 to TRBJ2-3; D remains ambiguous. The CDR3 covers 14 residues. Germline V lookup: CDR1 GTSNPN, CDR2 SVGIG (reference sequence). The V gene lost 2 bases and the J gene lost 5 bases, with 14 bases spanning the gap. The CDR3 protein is CAWSSDPPKDTQYF. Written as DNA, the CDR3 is TGTGCCTGGAGTAGCGATCCCCCGAAAGATACGCAGTATTTT.

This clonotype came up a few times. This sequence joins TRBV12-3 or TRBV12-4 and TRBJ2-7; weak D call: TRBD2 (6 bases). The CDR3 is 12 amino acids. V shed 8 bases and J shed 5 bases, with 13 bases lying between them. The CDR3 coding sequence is TGTGCCAGCCAGGGACTGCCTGACGAGCAGTACTTC. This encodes CASQGLPDEQYF.

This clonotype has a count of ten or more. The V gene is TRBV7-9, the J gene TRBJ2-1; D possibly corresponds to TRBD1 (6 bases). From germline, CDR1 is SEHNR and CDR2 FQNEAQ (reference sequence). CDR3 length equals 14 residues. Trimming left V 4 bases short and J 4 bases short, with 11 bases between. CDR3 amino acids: CASSSGTPYNEQFF. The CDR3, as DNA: TGTGCCAGCAGCTCCGGGACACCTTACAATGAGCAGTTCTTC.

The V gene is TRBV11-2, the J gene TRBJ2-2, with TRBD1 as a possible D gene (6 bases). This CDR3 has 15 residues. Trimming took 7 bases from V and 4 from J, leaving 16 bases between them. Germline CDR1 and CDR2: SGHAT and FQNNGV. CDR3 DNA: TGTGCCAGCAACAACAGGGTACGAACCACCGGGGAGCTGTTTTTT. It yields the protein CASNNRVRTTGELFF.

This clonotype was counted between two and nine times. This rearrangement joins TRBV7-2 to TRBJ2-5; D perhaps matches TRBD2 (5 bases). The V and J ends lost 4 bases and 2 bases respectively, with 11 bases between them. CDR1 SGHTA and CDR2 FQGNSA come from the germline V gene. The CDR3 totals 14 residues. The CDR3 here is CASSSSRVQETQYF. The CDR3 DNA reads TGTGCCAGCAGCTCTTCGCGGGTTCAAGAGACCCAGTACTTC.

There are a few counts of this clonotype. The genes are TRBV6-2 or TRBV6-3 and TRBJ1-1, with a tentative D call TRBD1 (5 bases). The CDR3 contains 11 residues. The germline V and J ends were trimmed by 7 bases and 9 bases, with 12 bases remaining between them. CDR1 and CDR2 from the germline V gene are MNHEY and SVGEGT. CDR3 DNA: TGTGCCAGCACTACGGGGGGTAAAGCTTTCTTT. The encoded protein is CASTTGGKAFF.

The CDR3 sequence is CASSYVGEETQYF. DNA of the CDR3: TGTGCCAGCAGTTACGTCGGGGAAGAGACCCAGTACTTC. The J gene is TRBJ2-5, the V gene TRBV6-5; the D gene is possibly TRBD2 (5 bases). CDR1 is MNHEY and CDR2 is SVGAGI in the germline V gene. This CDR3 region has 13 residues. V shed 2 bases and J shed 3 bases, with 7 bases lying between them.

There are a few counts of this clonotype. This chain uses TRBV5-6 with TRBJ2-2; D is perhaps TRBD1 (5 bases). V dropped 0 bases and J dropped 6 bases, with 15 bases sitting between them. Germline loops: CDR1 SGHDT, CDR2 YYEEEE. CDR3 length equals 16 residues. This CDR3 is CASSLELGQGPGELFF. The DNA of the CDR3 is TGTGCCAGCAGCTTGGAACTTGGCCAGGGCCCCGGGGAGCTGTTTTTT.